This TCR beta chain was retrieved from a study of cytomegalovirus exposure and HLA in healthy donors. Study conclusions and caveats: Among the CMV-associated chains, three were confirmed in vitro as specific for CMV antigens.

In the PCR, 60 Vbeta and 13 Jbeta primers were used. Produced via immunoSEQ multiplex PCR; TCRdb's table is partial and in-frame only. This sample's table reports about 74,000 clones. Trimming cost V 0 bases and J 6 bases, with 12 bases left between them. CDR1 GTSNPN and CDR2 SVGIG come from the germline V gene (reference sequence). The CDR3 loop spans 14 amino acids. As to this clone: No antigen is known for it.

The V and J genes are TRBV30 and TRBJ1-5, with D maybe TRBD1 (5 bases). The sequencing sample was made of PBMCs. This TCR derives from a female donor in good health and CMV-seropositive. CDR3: CAWSVPGGLQPQHF. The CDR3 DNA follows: TGTGCCTGGAGTGTCCCCGGGGGACTTCAGCCCCAGCATTTT.